This T cell receptor beta chain derives from a study of human T cells and chemical hapten exposure. This clonotype was seen repeatedly, ten times or more. Specified time point: healthy volunteer bleed at 2 weeks. The total RNA was obtained from whole blood that was not fractionated. Per germline, CDR1 SGHAT and CDR2 FQNNGV. After removal of 6 bases from V and 1 base from J, the junction contained 8 bases not matched to a gene. This CDR3 region has 16 residues. MiXCR, applied by TCRdb to the RACE reads, yields one record per CDR3 protein. Of roughly 49,000 distinct CDR3 sequences listed, 4.3% are singletons.

The receptor comes from a female donor in good health. Some clones in this sample may be carry-over from other donors' samples. The sequenced material came from whole blood. The chain has TRBV11-2 and TRBJ2-3, with 9 bases aligning to TRBD1. The CDR3 sequence: CASSHGTGGGTDTQYF. The CDR3 DNA reads TGTGCCAGCAGTCACGGTACAGGGGGCGGCACAGATACGCAGTATTTT.